The 13 T cell receptor beta chains given below trace back to one sample, sequenced in a study of T cell repertoires in cytomegalovirus infection. MiXCR was run by TCRdb on the reads, yielding one entry per CDR3 protein. The sample records roughly 150,000 distinct CDR3 sequences, roughly 20% being singletons. These receptors lack a known antigen. The specimen comprised CD8+ T cells from cultured PBMCs, sampled from culture after CMV antigen stimulation. The receptors come from a human donor in good health (CMV status not recorded). Some clones in this sample may be carry-over from other donors' samples.

The chain employs TRBV7-8 and TRBJ2-7; 9 positions agree with TRBD1. CDR3 size: 14 residues. Germline V lookup: CDR1 SGHVS, CDR2 FQNEAQ. The V gene end was trimmed by 4 bases and the J gene end by 3 bases; junction bases not matched to a gene: 4. CDR3 bases: TGTGCCAGCAGCTACCGACAGGGGGTCTACGAGCAGTACTTC. Translated: CASSYRQGVYEQYF.

This chain uses TRBV4-1 with TRBJ1-5, with 8 positions matching TRBD1. The CDR3 is 15 amino acids. V shed 1 base and J 5 bases; nucleotides not matched to a gene: 4. Germline lookup yields CDR1 MGHRA and CDR2 YSYEKL. This chain's CDR3 is CASSQGQGNDQPQHF. DNA for the CDR3: TGCGCCAGCAGCCAAGGACAGGGGAACGATCAGCCCCAGCATTTT.

The J gene is TRBJ1-6, the V gene TRBV7-2; D is unresolved. The CDR3 runs to 14 residues. Trimming removed 5 bases from V and 2 bases from J, with 7 bases in between. From germline, CDR1 is SGHTA and CDR2 FQGNSA. The CDR3 nucleotides read TGTGCCAGCAGCCAAGGCCCCTATAATTCACCCCTCCACTTT. Translated, it gives CASSQGPYNSPLHF.

The chain links TRBV12-3 or TRBV12-4 to TRBJ1-1; D is uncertain. V gave up 3 bases and J gave up 7 bases, with 6 bases separating them. This CDR3 spans 11 amino acids. The CDR3 DNA reads TGTGCCAGCAGTTTCCGGGTTGAAGCTTTCTTT. This translates into CASSFRVEAFF.

A few counts support this clonotype. This sequence joins TRBV7-3 and TRBJ2-7; D uncertain. The ends were cut back, 4 bases at V and 5 bases at J, with 18 bases in the middle. Germline V gene sequence: CDR1 SGHTA, CDR2 FQGTGA. The CDR3 consists of 15 residues. CDR3: CASSSSGPPGDEQYF. Written as DNA, the CDR3 is TGTGCCAGCAGCTCCTCTGGTCCCCCGGGTGACGAGCAGTACTTC.

This clonotype was recorded a few times. J is TRBJ1-2 and V is TRBV7-2; the match to TRBD1 covers 7 bases. With 3 bases clipped from V and 4 bases from J, the junction kept 14 bases outside the gene matches. CDR3 length: 17 amino acids. Per the germline V gene, CDR1 is SGHTA and CDR2 is FQGNSA. The CDR3 loop reads CASSFGQVPLRSYGYTF. The CDR3 DNA reads as TGTGCCAGCAGCTTCGGACAGGTTCCCTTAAGGAGCTATGGCTACACCTTC. Drawing the rest from reference TRBV7-2 and TRBJ1-2, the complete variable domain is GAGVSQSPSNKVTEKGKDVELRCDPISGHTALYWYRQSLGQGLEFLIYFQGNSAPDKSGLPSDRFSAERTGGSVSTLTIQRTQQEDSAVYLCASSFGQVPLRSYGYTFGSGTRLTVV.

The chain combines TRBV4-2 with TRBJ2-3, with D possibly matching TRBD1 (5 bases). V lost 3 bases and J 2 bases, leaving 15 bases between the germline ends. From germline, CDR1 is LGHNA and CDR2 YNFKEQ. The CDR3 covers 16 residues. The CDR3 reads CASSHPYGALTDTQYF. CDR3 in DNA: TGTGCCAGCAGCCATCCATATGGGGCTCTCACAGATACGCAGTATTTT.

The chain combines TRBV4-1 with TRBJ2-5; possibly TRBD2 for D (6 bases). From germline, CDR1 is MGHRA and CDR2 YSYEKL. There are 15 residues in the CDR3. Trimming shortened V by 5 bases and J by 6 bases, and 19 bases separated the two germline ends. CDR3 loop: CASSSSTGGVKTQYF. CDR3 nucleotide sequence: TGCGCCAGCAGCTCCTCGACGGGCGGGGTAAAGACCCAGTACTTC.

The sample holds many counts of this clonotype. The chain uses TRBV29-1 and TRBJ1-2, with D perhaps TRBD1 (6 bases). CDR1 and CDR2 from the germline V gene are SQVTM and ANQGSEA. CDR3 size: 11 residues. The chain's CDR3 is CNQRGFYGYTF. The CDR3, as DNA: TGCAACCAAAGGGGGTTCTATGGCTACACCTTC. The variable domain in full, with the rest retrieved from reference TRBV29-1 and TRBJ1-2, is SAVISQKPSRDICQRGTSLTIQCQVDSQVTMMFWYRQQPGQSLTLIATANQGSEATYESGFVIDKFPISRPNLTFSTLTVSNMSPEDSSIYLCNQRGFYGYTFGSGTRLTVV.

This chain joins TRBV4-1 and TRBJ2-4, with 11 bases lining up with TRBD2. The CDR3 is 16 residues long. Germline trimming cut 2 bases from V and 1 base from J; bases unmatched to any gene: 1. In germline, CDR1 is MGHRA, CDR2 YSYEKL. The CDR3 nucleotides are TGCGCCAGCAGCCAACCTAGCGGGGGGGCCAAAAACATTCAGTACTTC. Amino acids: CASSQPSGGAKNIQYF.

This clonotype was counted a few times. V gene TRBV5-4 combines with J gene TRBJ1-4, with D possibly matching TRBD1 (5 bases). V was cut by 0 bases and J by 8 bases, with 14 bases left in between. The CDR3 sequence is 15 residues long. Germline-derived CDR1 and CDR2 are SGHNT and YYREEE (reference sequence). CDR3 region: CASSLVGQGEEKLFF. In nucleotides, the CDR3 is TGTGCCAGCAGCTTGGTGGGCCAGGGCGAGGAAAAACTGTTTTTT.

This clonotype was counted a few times. J is TRBJ1-2 and V is TRBV7-9; possible D gene TRBD1, 5 bases. There are 14 residues in the CDR3. Per germline, CDR1 SEHNR and CDR2 FQNEAQ (reference sequence). V lost 8 bases and J lost 1, with 14 bases in between. The DNA for the CDR3 is TGTGCCAGCTCCCCGCCGGGGGTTAACTATGGCTACACCTTC. It specifies CASSPPGVNYGYTF. Looking up the rest from reference TRBV7-9 and TRBJ1-2 gives the full variable domain: DTGVSQNPRHKITKRGQNVTFRCDPISEHNRLYWYRQTLGQGPEFLTYFQNEAQLEKSRLLSDRFSAERPKGSFSTLEIQRTEQGDSAMYLCASSPPGVNYGYTFGSGTRLTVV.

The chain is built from TRBV7-6 and TRBJ1-3; D is possibly TRBD1 (5 bases). The CDR3 consists of 17 residues. The V end lost 3 bases, the J end lost 1 base, and 16 bases lay between the germline ends. The germline V gene has CDR1 SGHVS and CDR2 FNYEAQ. Here the CDR3 DNA reads TGTGCCAGCAGCTTTGACAGCCAAACCACTTCTGGAAACACCATATATTTT. Encoded protein: CASSFDSQTTSGNTIYF.